This entry concerns a single T cell receptor beta chain. Antigen specificity is unknown. A junction boundary mismatches the germline segment, possibly from a read error. This sample is part of a study of T-cell reconstitution after alpha-beta-depleted transplantation in children. Study conclusions and caveats: Some patients' high day-60 TCRbeta diversity was traced to surviving recipient T cells and thymic progenitors.

The CDR3 has 13 amino acids. CDR1 is SGHTA and CDR2 is FQGNSA in the germline V gene. TCRbeta library construction was performed incorporating unique molecular identifiers. TCRdb called the PCR reads again in MiXCR, with one record for every CDR3 protein. In the table there are about 870,000 distinct CDR3 sequences, around 15% of which are singletons. J is TRBJ1-1 and V is TRBV7-2; D gene uncertain. The clonotype originates from a male patient aged 10-17 years who had a stem cell transplant for acute lymphoblastic leukemia, so the T cells may come from the graft donor. This specimen was PBMCs, mostly from graft donor cells, taken 360 days after TCRalphabeta/CD19-depleted stem cell transplant. CDR3 sequence reads: CPSSFFLGTEAFF. DNA of the CDR3: TGTCCCAGCAGCTTTTTCTTGGGGACTGAAGCTTTCTTT. The variable domain in full, with the rest retrieved from reference TRBV7-2 and TRBJ1-1, is GAGVSQSPSNKVTEKGKDVELRCDPISGHTALYWYRQSLGQGLEFLIYFQGNSAPDKSGLPSDRFSAERTGGSVSTLTIQRTQQEDSAVYLCPSSFFLGTEAFFGQGTRLTVV.